This TCR beta chain derives from a study of patients and donors after allogeneic stem cell transplantation. Trimming removed 1 base at V and 7 bases at J, with 11 bases between. CDR3 length equals 13 residues. One entry per CDR3 protein, called by TCRdb with MiXCR from the RT-PCR reads. The sample carries approximately 150,000 distinct CDR3 sequences, 30% recorded once. Material for sequencing was blood, either unsorted or a sorted T cell fraction (not recorded which). The genes are TRBV12-3 or TRBV12-4 and TRBJ2-7, with a possible D match to TRBD2 (6 bases). This TCR was sampled from a human donor who was either an allogeneic HSCT recipient or a stem cell or donor lymphocyte infusion donor (not recorded which). It is not recorded whose cells these are; they may come from a transplant donor. CDR3 amino acids: CASSLGRGGEQYF. The CDR3 bases are TGTGCCAGCAGTTTAGGAAGAGGAGGGGAGCAGTACTTC.